The subject of this entry is one T cell receptor (beta chain). This entry is derived from a study of T cell changes during pregnancy in multiple sclerosis. The V end lost 4 bases, the J end lost 8 bases, and 8 bases lay between the germline ends. CDR3 size: 10 residues. Germline CDR1 GTSNPN, CDR2 SVGIG (reference sequence). Clones were read by immunoSEQ multiplex PCR, and TCRdb kept only the in-frame ones, dropping some. This sample has tens of thousands of clones, with roughly 92% found just once. The sequence was collected from a female donor with multiple sclerosis, enrolled in a pregnancy study. The gene calls are TRBV30 and TRBJ1-1, with a weak D call TRBD1 (6 bases). Sequencing was performed on peripheral blood, taken in the third trimester of pregnancy. The CDR3 sequence: CAWKRGEAFF. DNA for the CDR3: TGTGCCTGGAAAAGGGGGGAAGCTTTCTTT.